Shown below are 32 T cell receptor beta chains from a single sample sequenced in a study of CXCR3-negative and CXCR3-positive naive CD8 T cells. Libraries were UMI-labeled 5' RACE TRB cDNA. Reanalyzing the 5' RACE reads, TCRdb keeps one entry per CDR3 protein, without DNA. The sample holds some 99,000 distinct CDR3 sequences. Findings and limits, study-wide: In CXCR3-positive naive cells, the TRB CDR3s were more hydrophobic than in CXCR3-negative naive cells.

These receptors' antigens are unknown. Sequencing was performed on naive CXCR3+ CD8+ T cells from blood. Subset in this sample: CD45RO-CCR7+CD27+CD95- naive CD8+ T cells expressing CXCR3 (TNR3+). Receptors were obtained from a human donor in good health. Some clones in this sample may be carry-over from other donors' samples.

This rearrangement joins TRBV15 to TRBJ2-3. The CDR3 consists of 12 residues. CDR1 LNHNV and CDR2 YYDKDF come from the germline V gene (reference sequence). CDR3 residues: CATSRVEDTQYF.

The chain joins TRBV25-1 to TRBJ2-5; TCRdb's assignment of TRBD2 cannot be checked, as there is no DNA. The CDR3 is made up of 14 amino acids. Germline V gene sequence: CDR1 MGHDK, CDR2 SYGVNS. This chain's CDR3 is CASRTSGEQETQYF.

This rearrangement joins TRBV6-5 to TRBJ1-2; the TRBD1 assignment by TCRdb is unverifiable without DNA. This CDR3 comprises 14 residues. From germline, CDR1 is MNHEY and CDR2 SVGAGI. Here the CDR3 reads CASSYRGEFYGYTF.

The V gene is TRBV12-3 or TRBV12-4, the J gene TRBJ1-6; the TRBD1 assignment by TCRdb is unverifiable without DNA. The CDR3 length is 14 residues. The CDR3 loop is CASTKGQWDSPLHF.

This chain joins TRBV5-1 and TRBJ2-2; TCRdb lists TRBD2, though no DNA is available to test this call. Germline-derived CDR1 and CDR2 are SGHRS and YFSETQ. This CDR3 has 16 residues. CDR3 loop: CASSLSPTSDTGELFF.

The chain joins TRBV20-1 to TRBJ2-7; the TCRdb D gene call, TRBD2, has no DNA to confirm it. CDR3 length equals 15 residues. CDR1 and CDR2 (germline): DFQATT, SNEGSKA (reference sequence). This CDR3 is CSARHLAGDAYEQYF.

CDR3 residues: CASSLEVLTGGVSNQPQHF. The rearrangement joins TRBV7-2 to TRBJ1-5; TCRdb returns TRBD1, unconfirmable since there is no DNA. The CDR3 spans 19 residues. The germline gives CDR1 SGHTA, CDR2 FQGNSA.

This chain uses TRBV10-3 with TRBJ2-5; TCRdb designates TRBD1, a call that cannot be tested without DNA. Germline lookup yields CDR1 ENHRY and CDR2 SYGVKD. The CDR3 spans 15 residues. The CDR3 loop reads CAISEGTGDQETQYF.

V and J are TRBV29-1 and TRBJ2-2; TCRdb gives TRBD1 as the D gene, but with no DNA this cannot be confirmed. CDR1 and CDR2 (germline): SQVTM, ANQGSEA. This CDR3 has 12 residues. The CDR3 loop is CSVGGRGGELFF.

The chain's CDR3 is CSAYRVLNTEAFF. The chain is built from TRBV20-1 and TRBJ1-1. This CDR3 comprises 13 residues. Germline CDR1 DFQATT, CDR2 SNEGSKA (reference sequence).

The chain couples TRBV15 to TRBJ1-2. This CDR3 is built from 13 residues. Germline values: CDR1 LNHNV, CDR2 YYDKDF (reference sequence). Here the CDR3 reads CATSLDTWEGYTF.

The chain has TRBV11-3 and TRBJ2-2; lacking DNA, the TRBD1 call made by TCRdb goes unchecked. This CDR3 has 15 residues. Per germline, CDR1 SGHNT and CDR2 YENEEA. The CDR3 loop reads CASSPGTGWGGELFF.

The chain carries TRBV6-4 and TRBJ1-5. This CDR3 has 13 residues. Germline CDR1 is MRHNA and CDR2 is SNTAGT. The CDR3 spells CASSDTGQGPQHF.

The chain carries TRBV5-6 and TRBJ1-5; no DNA is available, so the TRBD1 call from TCRdb remains unchecked. Germline assignment: CDR1 SGHDT and CDR2 YYEEEE. This CDR3 has 14 residues. CDR3 region: CASTESTGFQPQHF. The full variable domain, rest sourced from reference TRBV5-6 and TRBJ1-5, is DAGVTQSPTHLIKTRGQQVTLRCSPKSGHDTVSWYQQALGQGPQFIFQYYEEEERQRGNFPDRFSGHQFPNYSSELNVNALLLGDSALYLCASTESTGFQPQHFGDGTRLSIL.

The V gene is TRBV29-1, the J gene TRBJ2-7; TCRdb reports TRBD1, a call that lacks DNA to check it against. This CDR3 is 13 amino acids long. Germline CDR1 is SQVTM and CDR2 is ANQGSEA. CDR3 in amino acids: CSVSTGGSYEQYF.

The CDR3: CASSLTSGEDTEAFF. The chain carries TRBV7-3 and TRBJ1-1; TCRdb reports TRBD1, a call that lacks DNA to check it against. The germline V gene encodes CDR1 SGHTA and CDR2 FQGTGA. The CDR3 spans 15 residues.

This chain joins TRBV9 and TRBJ2-5; TCRdb calls TRBD1, which cannot be checked without DNA. Germline CDR1 SGDLS, CDR2 YYNGEE. The CDR3 is made up of 14 amino acids. The CDR3 is CASSSDRGHGDQYF. Together with reference TRBV9 and TRBJ2-5, the CDR3 gives the full variable domain: DSGVTQTPKHLITATGQRVTLRCSPRSGDLSVYWYQQSLDQGLQFLIQYYNGEERAKGNILERFSAQQFPDLHSELNLSSLELGDSALYFCASSSDRGHGDQYFGPGTRLLVL.

V usage is TRBV7-9 and J usage is TRBJ2-5; TCRdb picks TRBD1, but there is no DNA to check that call. CDR3 length: 14 residues. CDR1 and CDR2 (germline): SEHNR, FQNEAQ (reference sequence). The chain's CDR3 is CASSPDRTQETQYF.

The rearrangement links TRBV23-1 to TRBJ2-7. TRBV23-1 carries the ORF label, with uncertain function. The CDR3 extends over 15 amino acids. CDR3 residues: CASSRTTGASYEQYF.

V usage is TRBV20-1 and J usage is TRBJ2-1; the TCRdb D gene call, TRBD1, has no DNA to confirm it. There are 19 residues in the CDR3. Germline V gene data show CDR1 as DFQATT and CDR2 as SNEGSKA (reference sequence). The CDR3 loop is CSARDVSGGMGSSYNEQFF.

The J gene is TRBJ2-3, the V gene TRBV27; without DNA, the TCRdb call of TRBD2 cannot be checked. The germline gives CDR1 MNHEY, CDR2 SMNVEV (reference sequence). The CDR3 is made up of 15 amino acids. The CDR3 loop is CASSTGTSGTDTQYF.

The V call is TRBV7-3, the J call TRBJ2-2; TCRdb selects TRBD1, and the lack of DNA leaves this call unchecked. This CDR3 has 13 residues. Germline CDR1 reads SGHTA; CDR2 reads FQGTGA. CDR3 in amino acids: CASSVEGTGELFF. Using reference TRBV7-3 and TRBJ2-2 for the parts outside the CDR3, the full variable domain is GAGVSQTPSNKVTEKGKYVELRCDPISGHTALYWYRQSLGQGPEFLIYFQGTGAADDSGLPNDRFFAVRPEGSVSTLKIQRTERGDSAVYLCASSVEGTGELFFGEGSRLTVL.

The rearrangement joins TRBV9 to TRBJ2-3; the D gene TCRdb calls, TRBD1, cannot be checked with no DNA. The CDR3 length is 16 residues. Germline CDR1 and CDR2: SGDLS and YYNGEE. CDR3 loop: CASSTYLGTGQDTQYF.

CDR3 sequence reads: CASSYSVGSRDTQYF. V gene TRBV6-5 combines with J gene TRBJ2-3. CDR1 MNHEY and CDR2 SVGAGI come from the germline V gene. The CDR3 is 15 residues long.

The rearrangement joins TRBV5-1 to TRBJ1-4; absent DNA, TCRdb's TRBD1 call cannot be checked. Germline CDR1 SGHRS, CDR2 YFSETQ. The CDR3 is 15 residues long. The CDR3 region is CASSLEGGTNEKLFF.

This chain connects TRBV20-1 to TRBJ2-5; TCRdb proposes TRBD2, but this gene call is untestable without DNA. Looked up from germline, CDR1 is DFQATT and CDR2 is SNEGSKA (reference sequence). The CDR3 sequence is 15 residues long. The CDR3 protein is CSARDAPTGGATQYF.

The chain employs TRBV7-2 and TRBJ1-4. Germline assignment: CDR1 SGHTA and CDR2 FQGNSA. This CDR3 contains 14 residues. This CDR3 is CASSLTTYLEKLFF.

This chain connects TRBV19 to TRBJ2-1; there is no DNA to check the TCRdb D call of TRBD2. The germline gives CDR1 LNHDA, CDR2 SQIVND (reference sequence). This CDR3 is 14 amino acids long. CDR3 in amino acids: CASNEGLSYNEQFF.

The chain couples TRBV7-9 to TRBJ2-3; TCRdb proposes TRBD1, but this gene call is untestable without DNA. This CDR3 comprises 14 residues. From germline, CDR1 is SEHNR and CDR2 FQNEAQ (reference sequence). The CDR3 here is CASSFSWGTDTQYF.

V usage is TRBV5-1 and J usage is TRBJ2-7; the D call of TRBD1 rests on TCRdb alone, since no DNA is present to check it. CDR1 SGHRS and CDR2 YFSETQ come from the germline V gene. CDR3 size: 16 residues. CDR3 sequence reads: CASSFPDRGQYYEQYF.

V gene TRBV7-9 combines with J gene TRBJ2-1; TCRdb reports TRBD2, a call that lacks DNA to check it against. Germline loops: CDR1 SEHNR, CDR2 FQNEAQ (reference sequence). The CDR3 has 12 residues. CDR3 loop: CASSWVAYEQFF.

This sequence joins TRBV29-1 and TRBJ1-3. Germline V gives CDR1 SQVTM, CDR2 ANQGSEA. This CDR3 comprises 16 residues. CDR3 amino acids: CSVEDGVPGSGNTIYF.